The T cell receptor beta chain described here comes from a study of tumor T cells in aggressive B-cell lymphoma. Germline assignment: CDR1 KGHSH and CDR2 LQKENI. The CDR3 is made up of 14 amino acids. V lost 2 bases and J lost 2; bases outside the gene matches: 2. Measured with immunoSEQ multiplex PCR; TCRdb has only the in-frame clones, and not every one. There are hundreds of clones in the sample; 75% to 90% occur only once, and 6% to 7.5% lies in the top ten. The chain is built from TRBV18 and TRBJ2-7, with 8 bases fitting TRBD1. This TCR was sampled from an adult with diffuse large B cell lymphoma. The source material was tumor tissue. Here the CDR3 reads CASSPGTGPYEQYF. CDR3 nucleotide sequence: TGTGCCAGCTCACCAGGGACAGGTCCCTACGAGCAGTACTTC. The entire variable domain, with the rest obtained from reference TRBV18 and TRBJ2-7, is as follows: NAGVMQNPRHLVRRRGQEARLRCSPMKGHSHVYWYRQLPEEGLKFMVYLQKENIIDESGMPKERFSAEFPKEGPSILRIQQVVRGDSAAYFCASSPGTGPYEQYFGPGTRLTVT.